This T cell receptor beta chain was captured in a study of technical replicates of blood from a few donors. The table came from immunoSEQ multiplex PCR; TCRdb's copy has only in-frame clones and leaves some out. The sample has tens of thousands of clones, roughly 93% seen once; the top ten hold 0.25% to 0.3%. V was clipped by 3 bases and J by 0 bases, with 9 bases between them. Germline values: CDR1 MNHNS, CDR2 SASEGT. The CDR3 covers 15 residues. In this sample, this clone turned up once. The source material was T cells isolated from PBMCs. The V and J genes are TRBV6-1 and TRBJ1-5; D might be TRBD1 (5 bases). The clonotype originates from a human donor in good health. The CDR3 loop is CASSETVLSNQPQHF. Written as DNA, the CDR3 is TGTGCCAGCAGTGAGACAGTACTTAGCAATCAGCCCCAGCATTTT.